This T cell receptor beta chain was retrieved from a study of naive CD8 T cells in extremely preterm neonates. The V gene lost 0 bases and the J gene lost 1 base, with 4 bases spanning the gap. Germline lookup yields CDR1 SGDLS and CDR2 YYNGEE. This CDR3 region has 13 residues. Study-wide results and limits: CDR3 nucleotide sharing was 2.7% in preterm, 0.4% term, around 0.03% children, about 0.0094% adults. iChao1 richness was lowest in preterm neonates, significantly versus all ages. Preterm infants showed shorter CDR3s, fewer N additions and less trimming than older groups.

Extremely preterm deliveries at about 23-27 weeks of gestation provided the preterm samples. Clones were sequenced by immunoSEQ multiplex PCR, and TCRdb holds only the in-frame ones, with some missing. The sample lists tens of thousands of clones, around 88% seen once, with 0.8% to 0.95% in the top ten. With respect to this clone: Antigen specificity is unknown.

The rearrangement links TRBV9 to TRBJ2-5; D remains ambiguous. Sequenced input: naive CD8+ T cells from cord blood. The TCR originated in a boy who was born preterm. Here the CDR3 DNA reads TGTGCCAGCAGCGTAGCACTCCAAGAGACCCAGTACTTC. Translating it yields CASSVALQETQYF.